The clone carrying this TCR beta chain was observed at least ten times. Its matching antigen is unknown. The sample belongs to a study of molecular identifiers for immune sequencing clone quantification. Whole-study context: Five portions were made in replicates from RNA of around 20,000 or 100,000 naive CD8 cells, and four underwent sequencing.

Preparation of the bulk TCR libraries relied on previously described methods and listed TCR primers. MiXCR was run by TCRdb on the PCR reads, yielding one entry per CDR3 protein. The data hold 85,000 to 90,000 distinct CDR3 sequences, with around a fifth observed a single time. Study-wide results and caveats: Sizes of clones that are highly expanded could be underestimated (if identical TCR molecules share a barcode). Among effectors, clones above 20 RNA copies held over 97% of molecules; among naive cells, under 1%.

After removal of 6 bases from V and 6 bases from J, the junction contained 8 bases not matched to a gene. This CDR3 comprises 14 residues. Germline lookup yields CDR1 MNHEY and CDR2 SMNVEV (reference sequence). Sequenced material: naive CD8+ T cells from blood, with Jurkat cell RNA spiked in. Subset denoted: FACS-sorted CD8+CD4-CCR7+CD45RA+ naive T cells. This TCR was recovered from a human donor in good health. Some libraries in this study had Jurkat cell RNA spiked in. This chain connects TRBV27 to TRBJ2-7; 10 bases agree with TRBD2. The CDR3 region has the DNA TGTGCCAGCAGGGGGGGACTAGCGCCTTCCGAGCAGTACTTC. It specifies CASRGGLAPSEQYF.